Listed below are T cell receptor beta chains from one sample, sequenced in a study of cytomegalovirus exposure and HLA in healthy donors. The assay was immunoSEQ multiplex PCR, and TCRdb's table has in-frame clones only and misses some. Of under 90,000 clones listed, roughly 73% are singletons. Specimen: PBMCs. All receptors derive from a man aged 35 to 55 in good health and CMV-seronegative. CDR3s include the opening cysteine and the closing phenylalanine or tryptophan. The order of the fields is J gene, clone size, V gene, D gene, CDR3 protein, CDR3 DNA. The D gene is left open where the match is weak. Expanded clones are given a class, and other clones once, few, many or no size at all.

J gene: TRBJ1-5; clone size: .; V gene: TRBV10-2; D gene: .; CDR3 protein: CASSDQGKGNQPQHF; CDR3 DNA: TGCGCCAGCAGTGACCAGGGGAAGGGCAATCAGCCCCAGCATTTT
J gene: TRBJ2-1; clone size: .; V gene: TRBV9; D gene: .; CDR3 protein: CASSVEGDNEQFF; CDR3 DNA: TGTGCCAGCAGCGTAGAGGGGGACAATGAGCAGTTCTTC
J gene: TRBJ1-5; clone size: .; V gene: TRBV7-2; D gene: TRBD1; CDR3 protein: CASSPALQGAGQPQHF; CDR3 DNA: TGTGCCAGCAGCCCTGCCCTCCAGGGGGCTGGTCAGCCCCAGCATTTT
J gene: TRBJ1-1; clone size: .; V gene: TRBV27; D gene: .; CDR3 protein: CASSRHFEGQSKSEAFF; CDR3 DNA: TGTGCCAGCAGTCGACACTTCGAAGGACAGTCAAAGAGTGAAGCTTTCTTT
J gene: TRBJ2-5; clone size: .; V gene: TRBV5-6; D gene: TRBD1; CDR3 protein: CASSPSYRGPGMETQYF; CDR3 DNA: TGTGCCAGCAGCCCAAGCTACAGGGGCCCTGGGATGGAGACCCAGTACTTC
J gene: TRBJ2-7; clone size: .; V gene: TRBV10-3; D gene: .; CDR3 protein: CAISAPSADSKQYF; CDR3 DNA: TGTGCCATCAGTGCCCCGTCCGCGGATAGCAAGCAGTACTTC
J gene: TRBJ2-4; clone size: .; V gene: TRBV4-1; D gene: .; CDR3 protein: CASSPTRKNIQYF; CDR3 DNA: TGCGCCAGCAGCCCGACTAGAAAAAACATTCAGTACTTC
J gene: TRBJ2-7; clone size: .; V gene: TRBV7-9; D gene: .; CDR3 protein: CASSTQVEQYF; CDR3 DNA: TGTGCCAGCAGCACGCAGGTCGAGCAGTACTTC
J gene: TRBJ2-1; clone size: .; V gene: TRBV4-1; D gene: TRBD2; CDR3 protein: CASSQDGRGYNEQFF; CDR3 DNA: TGCGCCAGCAGCCAAGACGGGAGGGGGTACAATGAGCAGTTCTTC
J gene: TRBJ1-6; clone size: .; V gene: TRBV5-6; D gene: .; CDR3 protein: CASSLSRGSPLHF; CDR3 DNA: TGTGCCAGCAGCCTGTCAAGGGGTTCACCCCTCCACTTT
J gene: TRBJ1-2; clone size: .; V gene: TRBV6-1; D gene: TRBD1; CDR3 protein: CASRPGQGDAYGYTF; CDR3 DNA: TGTGCCAGCAGACCGGGACAGGGGGATGCCTATGGCTACACCTTC
J gene: TRBJ1-4; clone size: .; V gene: TRBV7-2; D gene: .; CDR3 protein: CASSFDSTTNEKLFF; CDR3 DNA: TGTGCCAGCAGCTTCGACAGTACAACTAATGAAAAACTGTTTTTT
J gene: TRBJ1-5; clone size: .; V gene: TRBV19; D gene: .; CDR3 protein: CASSMEYSNQPQHF; CDR3 DNA: TGTGCCAGTAGTATGGAGTATAGCAATCAGCCCCAGCATTTT
J gene: TRBJ1-1; clone size: .; V gene: TRBV2; D gene: .; CDR3 protein: CASSAELGSPNTEAFF; CDR3 DNA: TGTGCCAGCAGTGCTGAATTAGGTAGCCCGAACACTGAAGCTTTCTTT
J gene: TRBJ1-1; clone size: .; V gene: TRBV28; D gene: TRBD1; CDR3 protein: CASSFGQGETEAFF; CDR3 DNA: TGTGCCAGCAGTTTTGGACAGGGTGAGACTGAAGCTTTCTTT
J gene: TRBJ2-1; clone size: once; V gene: TRBV5-1; D gene: .; CDR3 protein: CASSPVLGVNEQFF; CDR3 DNA: TGCGCCAGCAGCCCGGTACTCGGTGTCAATGAGCAGTTCTTC
J gene: TRBJ2-7; clone size: .; V gene: TRBV6-5; D gene: TRBD1; CDR3 protein: CASRLRDRSSYEQYF; CDR3 DNA: TGTGCCAGCAGACTCCGGGACAGGAGCTCCTACGAGCAGTACTTC
J gene: TRBJ1-6; clone size: few; V gene: TRBV19; D gene: TRBD1; CDR3 protein: CASSTLGTGVSPLHF; CDR3 DNA: TGTGCCAGTAGTACCCTTGGGACAGGGGTTTCACCCCTCCACTTT
J gene: TRBJ2-1; clone size: .; V gene: TRBV18; D gene: TRBD2; CDR3 protein: CASSPTSGSYNEQFF; CDR3 DNA: TGTGCCAGCTCACCTACTAGCGGCTCCTACAATGAGCAGTTCTTC
J gene: TRBJ1-4; clone size: .; V gene: TRBV7-9; D gene: .; CDR3 protein: CASSLMGTENEKLFF; CDR3 DNA: TGTGCCAGCAGCTTAATGGGTACAGAGAATGAAAAACTGTTTTTT
J gene: TRBJ2-7; clone size: .; V gene: TRBV19; D gene: TRBD1; CDR3 protein: CASSQGDGFYEQYF; CDR3 DNA: TGTGCCAGTTCGCAGGGGGACGGATTCTACGAGCAGTACTTC
J gene: TRBJ1-5; clone size: few; V gene: TRBV6-5; D gene: .; CDR3 protein: CASRGDSGNQPQHF; CDR3 DNA: TGTGCCAGCCGGGGAGACAGCGGGAATCAGCCCCAGCATTTT
J gene: TRBJ2-7; clone size: .; V gene: TRBV6-1; D gene: TRBD2; CDR3 protein: CASRERGSYEQYF; CDR3 DNA: TGTGCCAGCAGGGAGCGGGGCTCCTACGAGCAGTACTTC
J gene: TRBJ2-1; clone size: .; V gene: TRBV7-3; D gene: TRBD2; CDR3 protein: CASSSPGLWNEQFF; CDR3 DNA: TGTGCCAGCAGCTCCCCGGGACTATGGAATGAGCAGTTCTTC
J gene: TRBJ1-2; clone size: .; V gene: TRBV9; D gene: TRBD1; CDR3 protein: CASSLGGQYYGYTF; CDR3 DNA: TGTGCCAGCAGCTTGGGGGGACAGTACTATGGCTACACCTTC
J gene: TRBJ1-4; clone size: few; V gene: TRBV4-1; D gene: .; CDR3 protein: CASSQVGTGNEKLFF; CDR3 DNA: TGCGCCAGCAGCCAAGTAGGAACAGGGAATGAAAAACTGTTTTTT
J gene: TRBJ2-7; clone size: .; V gene: TRBV9; D gene: TRBD1; CDR3 protein: CASSVTGSYEQYF; CDR3 DNA: TGTGCCAGCAGCGTGACAGGGAGTTACGAGCAGTACTTC
J gene: TRBJ2-7; clone size: .; V gene: TRBV9; D gene: TRBD2; CDR3 protein: CASSRGGESYEQYF; CDR3 DNA: TGTGCCAGCAGCCGGGGGGGCGAATCCTACGAGCAGTACTTC
J gene: TRBJ2-2; clone size: .; V gene: TRBV6-5; D gene: .; CDR3 protein: CASSPQTNTGELFF; CDR3 DNA: TGTGCCAGCAGTCCACAAACGAACACCGGGGAGCTGTTTTTT
J gene: TRBJ2-7; clone size: once; V gene: TRBV5-1; D gene: .; CDR3 protein: CASSSSGYEQYF; CDR3 DNA: TGCGCCAGCAGCTCCTCGGGTTACGAGCAGTACTTC
J gene: TRBJ2-3; clone size: .; V gene: TRBV9; D gene: TRBD2; CDR3 protein: CASSNSGGVADTQYF; CDR3 DNA: TGTGCCAGCAGCAATAGCGGGGGGGTTGCAGATACGCAGTATTTT